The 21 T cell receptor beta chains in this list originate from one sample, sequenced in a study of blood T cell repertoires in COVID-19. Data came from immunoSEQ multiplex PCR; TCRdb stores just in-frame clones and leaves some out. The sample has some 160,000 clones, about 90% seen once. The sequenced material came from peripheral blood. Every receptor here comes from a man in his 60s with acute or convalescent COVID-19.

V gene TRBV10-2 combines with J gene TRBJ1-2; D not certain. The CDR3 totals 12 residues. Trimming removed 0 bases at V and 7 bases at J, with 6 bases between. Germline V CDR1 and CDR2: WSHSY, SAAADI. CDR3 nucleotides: TGCGCCAGCAGTGAGTCCACTGGTGGCTACACCTTC. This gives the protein CASSESTGGYTF.

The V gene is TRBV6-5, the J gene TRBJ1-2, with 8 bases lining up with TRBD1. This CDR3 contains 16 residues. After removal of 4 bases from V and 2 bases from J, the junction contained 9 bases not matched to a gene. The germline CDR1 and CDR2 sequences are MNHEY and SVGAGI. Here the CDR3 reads CASSWLGQGANYGYTF. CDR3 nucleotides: TGTGCCAGCAGTTGGTTGGGGCAGGGGGCAAACTATGGCTACACCTTC.

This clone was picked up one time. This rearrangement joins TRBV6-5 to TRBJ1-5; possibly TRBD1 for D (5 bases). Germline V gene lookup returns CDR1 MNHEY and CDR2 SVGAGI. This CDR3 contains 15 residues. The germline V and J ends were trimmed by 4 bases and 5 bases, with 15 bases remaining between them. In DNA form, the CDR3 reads TGTGCCAGCAGTTTCGGACACGGGGGGGATCAGCCCCAGCATTTT. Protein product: CASSFGHGGDQPQHF.

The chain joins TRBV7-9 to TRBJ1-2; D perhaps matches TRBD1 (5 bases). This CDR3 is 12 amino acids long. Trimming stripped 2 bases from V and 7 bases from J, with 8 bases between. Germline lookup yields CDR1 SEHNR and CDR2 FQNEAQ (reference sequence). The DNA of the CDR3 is TGTGCCAGCAGCTTACAGGGTAGTGGCTACACCTTC. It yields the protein CASSLQGSGYTF.

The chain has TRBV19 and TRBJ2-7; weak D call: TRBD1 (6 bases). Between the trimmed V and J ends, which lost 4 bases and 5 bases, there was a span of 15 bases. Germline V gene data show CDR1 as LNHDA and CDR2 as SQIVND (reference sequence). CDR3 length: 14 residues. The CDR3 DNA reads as TGTGCCAGTAGTAGCGGTGGGACACCCAACGAGCAGTACTTC. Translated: CASSSGGTPNEQYF.

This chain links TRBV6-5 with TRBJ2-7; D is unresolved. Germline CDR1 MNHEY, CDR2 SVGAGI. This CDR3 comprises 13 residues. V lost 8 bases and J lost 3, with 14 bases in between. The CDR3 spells CASAPQTYYEQYF. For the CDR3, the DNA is TGTGCCAGCGCACCTCAGACATACTACGAGCAGTACTTC.

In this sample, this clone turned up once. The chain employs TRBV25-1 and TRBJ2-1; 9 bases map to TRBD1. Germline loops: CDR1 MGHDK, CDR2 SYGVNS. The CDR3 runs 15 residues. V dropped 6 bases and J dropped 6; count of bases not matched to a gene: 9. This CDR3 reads CASSQAGQGSNEQFF. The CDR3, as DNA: TGTGCCAGCAGCCAGGCGGGACAGGGATCCAATGAGCAGTTCTTC.

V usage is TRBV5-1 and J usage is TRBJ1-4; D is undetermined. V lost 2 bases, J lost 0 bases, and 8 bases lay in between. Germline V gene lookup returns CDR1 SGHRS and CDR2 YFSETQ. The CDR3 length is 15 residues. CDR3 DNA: TGCGCCAGCAGCTTATCATCGGCAACTAATGAAAAACTGTTTTTT. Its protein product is CASSLSSATNEKLFF.

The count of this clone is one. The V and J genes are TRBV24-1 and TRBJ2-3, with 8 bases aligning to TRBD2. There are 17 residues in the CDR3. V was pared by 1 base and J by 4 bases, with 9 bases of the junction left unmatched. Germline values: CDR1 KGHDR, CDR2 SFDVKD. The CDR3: CATSDFGAGGGSDTQYF. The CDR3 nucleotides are TGTGCCACCAGTGATTTTGGGGCGGGGGGCGGTTCAGATACGCAGTATTTT.

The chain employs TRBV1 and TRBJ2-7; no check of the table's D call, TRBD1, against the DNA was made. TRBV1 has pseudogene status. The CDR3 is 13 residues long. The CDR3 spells CTSTKKFSYEQYF. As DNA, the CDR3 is TGCACCAGCACCAAAAAATTCTCCTACGAGCAGTACTTC.

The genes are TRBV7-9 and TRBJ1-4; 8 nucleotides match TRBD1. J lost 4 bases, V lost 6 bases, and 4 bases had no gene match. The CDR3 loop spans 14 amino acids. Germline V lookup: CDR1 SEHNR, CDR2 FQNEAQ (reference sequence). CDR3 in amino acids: CASRDRANNEKLFF. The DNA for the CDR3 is TGTGCCAGCAGGGACAGGGCCAATAATGAAAAACTGTTTTTT.

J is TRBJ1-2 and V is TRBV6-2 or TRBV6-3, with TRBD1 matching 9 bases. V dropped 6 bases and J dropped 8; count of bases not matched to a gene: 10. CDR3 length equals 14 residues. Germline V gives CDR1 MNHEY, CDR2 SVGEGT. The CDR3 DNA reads TGTGCCAGCAGCGTTTCGGGACAGGGCGTCGGCTACACCTTC. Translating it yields CASSVSGQGVGYTF.

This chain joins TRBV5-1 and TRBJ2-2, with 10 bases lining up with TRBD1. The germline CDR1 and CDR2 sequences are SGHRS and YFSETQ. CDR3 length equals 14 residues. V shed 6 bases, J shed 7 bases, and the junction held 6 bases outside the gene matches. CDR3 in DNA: TGCGCCAGCACCGGGGACAGGGGAAACGGGGAGCTGTTTTTT. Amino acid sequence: CASTGDRGNGELFF.

CDR3 in amino acids: CASSQTGGNTIYF. The CDR3, as DNA: TGTGCCAGCAGCCAGACTGGTGGAAACACCATATATTTT. The rearrangement joins TRBV2 to TRBJ1-3, with no clear D. Looked up from germline, CDR1 is SNHLY and CDR2 is FYNNEI. The CDR3 has 13 residues. With 6 bases removed from V and 3 bases from J, the gap between germline ends came to 9 bases.

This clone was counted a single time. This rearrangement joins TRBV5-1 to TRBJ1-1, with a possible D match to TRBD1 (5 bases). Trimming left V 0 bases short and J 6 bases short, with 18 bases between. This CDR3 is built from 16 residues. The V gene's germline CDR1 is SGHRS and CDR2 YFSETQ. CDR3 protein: CASSLAGDWRLSEAFF. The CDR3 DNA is TGCGCCAGCAGCTTGGCTGGGGACTGGAGGTTATCTGAAGCTTTCTTT.

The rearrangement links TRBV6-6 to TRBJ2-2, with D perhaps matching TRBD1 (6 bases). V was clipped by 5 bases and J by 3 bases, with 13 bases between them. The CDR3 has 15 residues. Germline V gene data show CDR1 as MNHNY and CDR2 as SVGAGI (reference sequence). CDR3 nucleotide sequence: TGTGCCAGCAGTAACAGGGATAGGGACACCGGGGAGCTGTTTTTT. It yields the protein CASSNRDRDTGELFF.

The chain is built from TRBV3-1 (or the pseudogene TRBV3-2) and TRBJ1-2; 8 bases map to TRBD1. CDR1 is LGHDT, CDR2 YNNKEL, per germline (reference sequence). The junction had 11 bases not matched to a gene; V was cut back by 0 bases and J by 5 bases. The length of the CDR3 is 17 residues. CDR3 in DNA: TGTGCCAGCAGCCAAGATCCTTTCCAGGGGGCTTTTTATGGCTACACCTTC. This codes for CASSQDPFQGAFYGYTF.

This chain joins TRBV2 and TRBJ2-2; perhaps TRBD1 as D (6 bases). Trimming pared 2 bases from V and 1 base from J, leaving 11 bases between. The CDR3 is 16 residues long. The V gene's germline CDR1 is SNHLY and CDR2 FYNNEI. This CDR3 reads CASSESARGNTGELFF. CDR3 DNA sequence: TGTGCCAGCAGTGAAAGTGCCAGGGGGAACACCGGGGAGCTGTTTTTT.

DNA of the CDR3: TGTGCCAGCAACCAACAGCATGGCTACACCTTC. It is translated as CASNQQHGYTF. The V and J genes are TRBV28 and TRBJ1-2; no firm D call. Germline loops: CDR1 MDHEN, CDR2 SYDVKM. The CDR3 contains 11 residues. Trimming removed 7 bases at V and 6 bases at J, with 9 bases between.

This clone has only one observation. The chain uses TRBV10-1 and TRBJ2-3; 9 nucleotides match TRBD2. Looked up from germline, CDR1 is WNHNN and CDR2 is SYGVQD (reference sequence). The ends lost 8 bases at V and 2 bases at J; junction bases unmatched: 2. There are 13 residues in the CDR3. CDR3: CASAGGPTDTQYF. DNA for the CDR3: TGCGCCAGCGCGGGGGGGCCCACAGATACGCAGTATTTT.

CDR3: CASTMTTGLAGGEQFF. The CDR3 region has the DNA TGTGCCAGTACTATGACCACCGGACTAGCGGGTGGTGAGCAGTTCTTC. V usage is TRBV19 and J usage is TRBJ2-1; TRBD2 matches 11 bases. Losses at the gene ends were 7 bases for V and 9 bases for J; bases not matched to a gene: 14. Germline V gene data show CDR1 as LNHDA and CDR2 as SQIVND (reference sequence). The CDR3 runs to 16 residues.